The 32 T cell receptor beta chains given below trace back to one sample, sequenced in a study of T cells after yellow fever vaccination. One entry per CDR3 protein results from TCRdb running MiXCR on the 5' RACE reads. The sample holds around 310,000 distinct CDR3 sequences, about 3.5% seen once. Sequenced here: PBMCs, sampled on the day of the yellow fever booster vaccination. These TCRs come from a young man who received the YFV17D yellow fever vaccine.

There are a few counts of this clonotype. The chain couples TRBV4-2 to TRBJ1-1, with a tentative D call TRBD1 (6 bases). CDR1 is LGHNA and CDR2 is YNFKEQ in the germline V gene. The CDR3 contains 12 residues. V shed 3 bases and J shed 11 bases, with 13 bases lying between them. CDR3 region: CASSQGDRGAFF. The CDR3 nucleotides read TGTGCCAGCAGCCAGGGGGATAGGGGGGCTTTCTTT.

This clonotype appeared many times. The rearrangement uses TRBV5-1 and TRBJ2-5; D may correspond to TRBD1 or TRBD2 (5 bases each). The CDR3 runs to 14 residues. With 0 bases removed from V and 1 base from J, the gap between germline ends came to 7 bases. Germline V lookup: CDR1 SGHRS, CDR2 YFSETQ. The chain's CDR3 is CASSLEGPQETQYF. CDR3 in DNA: TGCGCCAGCAGCTTGGAGGGACCCCAAGAGACCCAGTACTTC.

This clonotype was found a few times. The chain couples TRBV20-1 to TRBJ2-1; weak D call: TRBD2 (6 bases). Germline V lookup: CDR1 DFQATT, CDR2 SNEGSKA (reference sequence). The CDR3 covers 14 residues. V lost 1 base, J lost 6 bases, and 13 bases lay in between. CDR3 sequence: CSARGGVVGNEQFF. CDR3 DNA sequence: TGCAGTGCTAGAGGGGGGGTAGTAGGCAATGAGCAGTTCTTC.

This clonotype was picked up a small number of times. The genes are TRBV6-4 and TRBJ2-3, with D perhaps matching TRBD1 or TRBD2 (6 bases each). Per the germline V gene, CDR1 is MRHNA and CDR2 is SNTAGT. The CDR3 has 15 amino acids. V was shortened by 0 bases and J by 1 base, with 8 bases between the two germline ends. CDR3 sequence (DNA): TGTGCCAGCAGTGACTCGGGGGGCGGCACAGATACGCAGTATTTT. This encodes CASSDSGGGTDTQYF.

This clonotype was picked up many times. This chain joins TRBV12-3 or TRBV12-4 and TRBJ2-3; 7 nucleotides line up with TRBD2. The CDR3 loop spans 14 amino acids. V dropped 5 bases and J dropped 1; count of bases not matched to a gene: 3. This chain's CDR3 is CASSAGDRTDTQYF. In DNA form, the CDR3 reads TGTGCCAGCAGTGCGGGGGACCGCACAGATACGCAGTATTTT.

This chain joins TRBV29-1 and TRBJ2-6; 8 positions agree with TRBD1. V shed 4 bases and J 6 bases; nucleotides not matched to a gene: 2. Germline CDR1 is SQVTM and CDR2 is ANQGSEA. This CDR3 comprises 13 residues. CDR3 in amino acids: CSVGQGKANVLTF. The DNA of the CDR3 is TGCAGCGTTGGACAGGGGAAGGCCAACGTCCTGACTTTC.

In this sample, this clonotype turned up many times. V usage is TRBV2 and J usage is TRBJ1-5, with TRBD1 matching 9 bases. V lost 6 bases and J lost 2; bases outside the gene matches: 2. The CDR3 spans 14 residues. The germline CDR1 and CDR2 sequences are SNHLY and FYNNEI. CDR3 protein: CASSRTGGNQPQHF. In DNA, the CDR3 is TGTGCCAGCAGCCGGACAGGGGGCAATCAGCCCCAGCATTTT.

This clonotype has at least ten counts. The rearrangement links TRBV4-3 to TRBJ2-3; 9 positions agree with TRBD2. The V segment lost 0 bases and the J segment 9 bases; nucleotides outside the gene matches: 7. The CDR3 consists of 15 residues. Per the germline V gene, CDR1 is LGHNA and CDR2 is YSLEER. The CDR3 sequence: CASSQDGTSYFTQYF. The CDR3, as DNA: TGCGCCAGCAGCCAAGACGGGACTAGCTATTTCACGCAGTATTTT.

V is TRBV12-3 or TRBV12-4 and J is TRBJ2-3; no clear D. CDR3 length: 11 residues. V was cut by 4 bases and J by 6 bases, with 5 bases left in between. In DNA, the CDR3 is TGTGCCAGCAGTTACTGGGATACGCAGTATTTT. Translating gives CASSYWDTQYF.

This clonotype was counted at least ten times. The CDR3 region has the DNA TGTGCCACCAGCAGGGGAGATCAGCCCCAGCATTTT. It encodes CATSRGDQPQHF. This chain uses TRBV15 with TRBJ1-5; D unclear. Germline V lookup: CDR1 LNHNV, CDR2 YYDKDF (reference sequence). V lost 3 bases, J lost 5 bases, and 5 bases lay in between. CDR3 size: 12 residues.

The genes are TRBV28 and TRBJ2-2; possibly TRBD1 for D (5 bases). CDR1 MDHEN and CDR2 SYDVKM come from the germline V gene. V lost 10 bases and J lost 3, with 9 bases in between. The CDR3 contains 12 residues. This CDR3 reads CATGRDTGELFF. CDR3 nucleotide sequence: TGTGCCACCGGCAGGGACACCGGGGAGCTGTTTTTT. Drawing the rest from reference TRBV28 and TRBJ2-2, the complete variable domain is DVKVTQSSRYLVKRTGEKVFLECVQDMDHENMFWYRQDPGLGLRLIYFSYDVKMKEKGDIPEGYSVSREKKERFSLILESASTNQTSMYLCATGRDTGELFFGEGSRLTVL.

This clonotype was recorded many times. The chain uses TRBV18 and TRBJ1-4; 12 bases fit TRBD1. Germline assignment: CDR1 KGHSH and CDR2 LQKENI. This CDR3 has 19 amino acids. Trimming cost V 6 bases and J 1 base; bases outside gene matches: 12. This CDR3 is CASSLSRDRGRETNEKLFF. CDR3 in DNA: TGTGCCAGCTCGCTTTCTCGGGACAGGGGGCGCGAAACTAATGAAAAACTGTTTTTT. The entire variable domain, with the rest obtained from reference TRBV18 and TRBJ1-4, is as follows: NAGVMQNPRHLVRRRGQEARLRCSPMKGHSHVYWYRQLPEEGLKFMVYLQKENIIDESGMPKERFSAEFPKEGPSILRIQQVVRGDSAAYFCASSLSRDRGRETNEKLFFGSGTQLSVL.

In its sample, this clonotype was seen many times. For the CDR3, the DNA is TGCAGTGCTTTTCCCCCCTTGGGTAGCGGCCAAGAGACCCAGTACTTC. Translation: CSAFPPLGSGQETQYF. The rearrangement joins TRBV20-1 to TRBJ2-5; maybe TRBD2 (6 bases). Trimming pared 5 bases from V and 1 base from J, leaving 20 bases between. The CDR3 totals 16 residues. CDR1 DFQATT and CDR2 SNEGSKA come from the germline V gene (reference sequence).

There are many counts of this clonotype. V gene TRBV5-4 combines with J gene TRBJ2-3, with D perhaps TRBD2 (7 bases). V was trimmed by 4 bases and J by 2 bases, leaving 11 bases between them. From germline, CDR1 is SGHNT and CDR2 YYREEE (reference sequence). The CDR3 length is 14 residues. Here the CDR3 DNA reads TGTGCCAGCAGCAGGGGGGGTCCCACAGATACGCAGTATTTT. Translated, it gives CASSRGGPTDTQYF. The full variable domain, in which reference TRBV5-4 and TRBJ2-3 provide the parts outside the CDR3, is ETGVTQSPTHLIKTRGQQVTLRCSSQSGHNTVSWYQQALGQGPQFIFQYYREEENGRGNFPPRFSGLQFPNYSSELNVNALELDDSALYLCASSRGGPTDTQYFGPGTRLTVL.

The chain's CDR3 is CASSDQDRGAFDYGYTF. In DNA, the CDR3 is TGCGCCAGCAGTGACCAGGACAGGGGAGCGTTTGACTATGGCTACACCTTC. The V and J genes are TRBV10-2 and TRBJ1-2, with TRBD1 matching over 9 bases. The CDR3 is 17 amino acids. The V and J ends lost 3 bases and 3 bases, in that order; junction bases with no gene match: 11. CDR1 and CDR2 (germline): WSHSY, SAAADI.

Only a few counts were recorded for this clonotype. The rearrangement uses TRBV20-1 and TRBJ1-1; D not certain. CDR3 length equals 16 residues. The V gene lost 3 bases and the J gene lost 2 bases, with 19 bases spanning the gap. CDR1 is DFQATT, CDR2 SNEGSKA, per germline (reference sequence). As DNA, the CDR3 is TGCAGTGCTAGTCGTCCTCATTTCGGGTTAAACACTGAAGCTTTCTTT. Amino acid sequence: CSASRPHFGLNTEAFF.

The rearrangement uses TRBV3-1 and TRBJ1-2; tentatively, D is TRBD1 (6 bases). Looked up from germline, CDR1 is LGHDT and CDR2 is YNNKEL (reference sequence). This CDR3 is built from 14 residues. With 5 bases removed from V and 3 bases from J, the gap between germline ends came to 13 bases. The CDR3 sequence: CASSEARGDYGYTF. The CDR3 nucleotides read TGTGCCAGCAGCGAGGCTAGGGGGGACTATGGCTACACCTTC.

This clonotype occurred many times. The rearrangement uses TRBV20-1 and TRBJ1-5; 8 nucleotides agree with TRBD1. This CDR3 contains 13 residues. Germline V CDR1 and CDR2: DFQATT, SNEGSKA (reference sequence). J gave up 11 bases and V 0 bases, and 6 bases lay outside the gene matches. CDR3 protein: CSARDDRGQAQHF. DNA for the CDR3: TGCAGTGCTAGAGATGACAGGGGTCAAGCCCAGCATTTT.

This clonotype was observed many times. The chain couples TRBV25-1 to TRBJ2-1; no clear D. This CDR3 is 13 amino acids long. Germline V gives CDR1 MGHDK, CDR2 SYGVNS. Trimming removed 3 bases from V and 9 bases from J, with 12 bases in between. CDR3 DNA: TGTGCCAGCAGTGACACCTACCGCGGTGAGCAGTTCTTC. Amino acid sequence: CASSDTYRGEQFF.

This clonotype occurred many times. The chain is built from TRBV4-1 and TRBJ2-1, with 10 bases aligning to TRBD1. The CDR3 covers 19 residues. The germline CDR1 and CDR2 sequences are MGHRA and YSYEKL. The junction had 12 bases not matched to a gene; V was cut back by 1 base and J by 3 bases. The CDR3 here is CASSQGTTSTGGIYNEQFF. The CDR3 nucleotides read TGCGCCAGCAGCCAAGGAACCACCTCGACAGGGGGCATCTACAATGAGCAGTTCTTC.

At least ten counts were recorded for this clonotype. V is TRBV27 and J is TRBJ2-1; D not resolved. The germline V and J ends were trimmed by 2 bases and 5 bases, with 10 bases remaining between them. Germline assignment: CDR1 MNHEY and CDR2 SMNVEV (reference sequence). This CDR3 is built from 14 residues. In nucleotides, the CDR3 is TGTGCCAGCAGTTTACAAAACGTCAACAATGAGCAGTTCTTC. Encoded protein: CASSLQNVNNEQFF.

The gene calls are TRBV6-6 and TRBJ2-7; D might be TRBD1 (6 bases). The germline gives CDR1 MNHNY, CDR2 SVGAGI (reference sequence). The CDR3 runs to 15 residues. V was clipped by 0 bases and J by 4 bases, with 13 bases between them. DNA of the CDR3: TGTGCCAGCAGTTACTCCGCGACAGGCAAATACGAGCAGTACGTC. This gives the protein CASSYSATGKYEQYV.

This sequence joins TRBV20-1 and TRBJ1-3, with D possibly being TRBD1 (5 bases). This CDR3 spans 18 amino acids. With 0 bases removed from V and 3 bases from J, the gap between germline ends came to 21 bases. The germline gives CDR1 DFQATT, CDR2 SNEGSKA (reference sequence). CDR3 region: CSARDFARVSQGGNTIYF. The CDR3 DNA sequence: TGCAGTGCTAGAGATTTTGCGCGGGTTTCTCAGGGTGGAAACACCATATATTTT.

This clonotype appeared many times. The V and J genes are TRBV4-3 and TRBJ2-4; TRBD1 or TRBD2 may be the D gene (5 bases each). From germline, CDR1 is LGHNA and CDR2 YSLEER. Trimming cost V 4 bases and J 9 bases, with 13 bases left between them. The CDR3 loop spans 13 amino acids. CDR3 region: CASSPEWGFIQYF. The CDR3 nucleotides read TGCGCCAGCAGCCCCGAATGGGGGTTCATTCAGTACTTC.

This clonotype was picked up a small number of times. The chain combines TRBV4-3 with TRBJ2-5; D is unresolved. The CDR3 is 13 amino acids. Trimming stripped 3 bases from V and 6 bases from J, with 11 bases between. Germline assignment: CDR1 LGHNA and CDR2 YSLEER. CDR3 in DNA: TGCGCCAGCAGCCAGGGATTGCAGAAGACCCAGTACTTC. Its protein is CASSQGLQKTQYF.

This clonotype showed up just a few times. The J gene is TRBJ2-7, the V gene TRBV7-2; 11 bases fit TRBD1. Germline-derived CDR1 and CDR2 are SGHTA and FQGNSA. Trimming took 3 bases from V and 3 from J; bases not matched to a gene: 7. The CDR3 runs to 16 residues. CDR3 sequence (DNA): TGTGCCAGCAGCTTCCTCGGACAGGGGGCTAGCTACGAGCAGTACTTC. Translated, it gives CASSFLGQGASYEQYF.

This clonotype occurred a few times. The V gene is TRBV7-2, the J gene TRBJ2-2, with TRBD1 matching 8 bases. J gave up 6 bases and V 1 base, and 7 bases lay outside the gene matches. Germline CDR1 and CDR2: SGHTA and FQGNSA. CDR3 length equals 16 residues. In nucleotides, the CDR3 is TGTGCCAGCAGCTTAGTATCGGGACAGGTTCCCGGGGAGCTGTTTTTT. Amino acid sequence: CASSLVSGQVPGELFF.

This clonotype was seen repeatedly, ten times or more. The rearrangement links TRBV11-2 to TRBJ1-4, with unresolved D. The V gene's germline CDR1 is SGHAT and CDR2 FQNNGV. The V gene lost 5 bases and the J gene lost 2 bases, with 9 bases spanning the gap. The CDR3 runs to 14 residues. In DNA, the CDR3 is TGTGCCAGCAGCAAGTGGGAGACTAATGAAAAACTGTTTTTT. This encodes CASSKWETNEKLFF.

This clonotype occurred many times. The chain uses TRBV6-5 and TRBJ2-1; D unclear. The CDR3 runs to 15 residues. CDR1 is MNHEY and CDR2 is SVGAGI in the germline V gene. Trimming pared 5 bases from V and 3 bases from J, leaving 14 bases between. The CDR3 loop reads CASSRELRVYNEQFF. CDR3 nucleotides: TGTGCCAGCAGTCGCGAGCTCCGGGTCTACAATGAGCAGTTCTTC.

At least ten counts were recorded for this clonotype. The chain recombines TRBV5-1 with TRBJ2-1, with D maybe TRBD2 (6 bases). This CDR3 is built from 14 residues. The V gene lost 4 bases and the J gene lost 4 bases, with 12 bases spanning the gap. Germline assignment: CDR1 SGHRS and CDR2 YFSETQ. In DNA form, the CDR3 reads TGCGCCAGCAGCGGCGGGACTGGATACAATGAGCAGTTCTTC. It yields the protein CASSGGTGYNEQFF.

CDR3 amino acids: CASLGGSPPPEQFF. In nucleotides, the CDR3 is TGTGCCAGCCTCGGGGGGTCCCCCCCCCCTGAGCAGTTCTTC. The rearrangement links TRBV11-1 to TRBJ2-1; TRBD2 matches 7 bases. This CDR3 comprises 14 residues. With V trimmed by 8 bases and J by 9 bases, 13 bases remained unmatched. The germline V gene has CDR1 SGHAT and CDR2 FQDESV (reference sequence).

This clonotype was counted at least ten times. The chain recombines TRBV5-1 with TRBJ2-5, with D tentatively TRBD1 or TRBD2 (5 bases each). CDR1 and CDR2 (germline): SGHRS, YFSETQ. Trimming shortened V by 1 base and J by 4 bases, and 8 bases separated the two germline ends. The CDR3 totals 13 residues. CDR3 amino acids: CASSLYGTETQYF. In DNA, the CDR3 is TGCGCCAGCAGCTTGTACGGGACAGAGACCCAGTACTTC.